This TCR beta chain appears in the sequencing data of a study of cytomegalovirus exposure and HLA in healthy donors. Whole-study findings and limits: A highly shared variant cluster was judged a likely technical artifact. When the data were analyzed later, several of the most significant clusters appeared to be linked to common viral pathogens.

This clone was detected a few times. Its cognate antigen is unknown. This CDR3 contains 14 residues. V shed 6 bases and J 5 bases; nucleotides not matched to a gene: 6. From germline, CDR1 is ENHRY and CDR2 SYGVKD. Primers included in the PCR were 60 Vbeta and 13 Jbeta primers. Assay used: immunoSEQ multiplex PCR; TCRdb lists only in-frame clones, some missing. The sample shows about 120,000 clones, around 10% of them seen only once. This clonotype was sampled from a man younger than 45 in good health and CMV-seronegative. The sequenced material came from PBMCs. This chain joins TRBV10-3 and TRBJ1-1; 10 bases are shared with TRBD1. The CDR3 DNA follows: TGTGCCATCAGCGTTAGGACAGGGGGGACTGAAGCTTTCTTT. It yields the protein CAISVRTGGTEAFF.